This T cell receptor delta chain was recorded in a study of gamma-delta chains in newborns, infants, children. This clone was counted between two and nine times. A much bigger clone sits one base away, suggesting this may be a read error. The sample carries other DNA sequences with the same CDR3. TCRdb reran clone calling via CATT on the reads. Of around 11,000 delta-chain clones in the sample, 3% to 4% were seen once. The length of the CDR3 is 15 residues. The germline CDR1 and CDR2 sequences are GEAIGNYY and EKD. The receptor comes from a child who was a newborn, infant or young child, either healthy, febrile or measles-vaccinated (not recorded which). V is TRDV2 and J is TRDJ3; 12 bases agree with TRDD3. Sequenced material: blood. CDR3 in amino acids: CACDTVLGDTRQMFF. CDR3 nucleotide sequence: TGTGCCTGTGACACGGTACTGGGGGATACCCGCCAGATGTTTTTC.